This TCR beta chain is drawn from a study of T cell changes during pregnancy in multiple sclerosis. Sequencing used immunoSEQ multiplex PCR; TCRdb keeps in-frame clones, though not all of them. The sample shows approximately 30,000 clones, 88% of them seen only once. Trimming at V came to 4 bases and at J to 4 bases, leaving 4 bases not matched to a gene. Germline assignment: CDR1 LNHNV and CDR2 YYDKDF (reference sequence). The CDR3 contains 14 residues. This clonotype was obtained from a female donor with multiple sclerosis, enrolled in a pregnancy study. This sequence joins TRBV15 and TRBJ2-7; 10 bases fit TRBD2. The material was CD8+ T cells from peripheral blood mononuclear cells, obtained in the second trimester of pregnancy. CDR3 residues: CATSTGLAAYEQYF. Written as DNA, the CDR3 is TGTGCCACCAGCACCGGACTAGCGGCATACGAGCAGTACTTC. Drawing the rest from reference TRBV15 and TRBJ2-7, the complete variable domain is DAMVIQNPRYQVTQFGKPVTLSCSQTLNHNVMYWYQQKSSQAPKLLFHYYDKDFNNEADTPDNFQSRRPNTSFCFLDIRSPGLGDTAMYLCATSTGLAAYEQYFGPGTRLTVT.